This T cell receptor beta chain appears in the sequencing data of a study of OX40 agonist ivuxolimab in advanced cancers. Study context: Dose-escalation patients suffered from hepatocellular carcinoma, melanoma, renal cell or head and neck cancer. Partial responses occurred in three patients (one hepatocellular carcinoma, two cutaneous melanoma). Broader study findings: The antigen specificity of the peripheral T cells (those that were expanded) was not determined.

Germline V gene lookup returns CDR1 SGHRS and CDR2 YFSETQ. The CDR3 has 15 amino acids. V lost 1 base to trimming and J lost 5 bases; unmatched junction nucleotides: 8. Sequencing was performed with immunoSEQ multiplex PCR; in TCRdb, only in-frame clones are kept and a portion is missing. Of fewer than 90,000 clones in the sample, around 86% are singletons; the top ten hold roughly 0.26%. Details on this clone: What it binds is unknown.

The sequence was obtained from an adult with an advanced solid tumor such as melanoma, head and neck, liver or kidney cancer. Here the sequenced sample was CD4+ or CD8+ T cells sorted from blood, taken in a trial of the OX40 agonist ivuxolimab. The genes are TRBV5-1 and TRBJ2-5, with TRBD1 matching 7 bases. The CDR3 region is CASSLMGSGGETQYF. Here the CDR3 DNA reads TGCGCCAGCAGCTTGATGGGTTCAGGGGGTGAGACCCAGTACTTC.